The 19 T cell receptor beta chains below come from one sample, sequenced in a study of blood T cell repertoires in COVID-19. Sequencing was performed with immunoSEQ multiplex PCR; in TCRdb, only in-frame clones are kept and a portion is missing. The sample yields some 130,000 clones, roughly 90% seen once. Sequencing was performed on peripheral blood. These receptors were collected from a man aged 55 to 70 with COVID-19, enrolled during active disease.

The V gene is TRBV5-1, the J gene TRBJ1-2, with TRBD1 matching 8 bases. The germline gives CDR1 SGHRS, CDR2 YFSETQ. Trimming took 0 bases from V and 5 from J; bases not matched to a gene: 6. The CDR3 sequence is 15 residues long. CDR3 DNA: TGCGCCAGCAGCTTGGCCCCGGACAGGGAATATGGCTACACCTTC. This sequence encodes CASSLAPDREYGYTF.

The chain joins TRBV11-2 to TRBJ1-6, with 7 bases aligning to TRBD1. Germline V gene data show CDR1 as SGHAT and CDR2 as FQNNGV. The junction had 5 bases not matched to a gene; V was cut back by 0 bases and J by 0 bases. This CDR3 is 18 amino acids long. The CDR3 bases are TGTGCCAGCAGCTTAGATCAAACAGGGGCCTCCTATAATTCACCCCTCCACTTT. As protein: CASSLDQTGASYNSPLHF.

This sequence joins TRBV4-1 and TRBJ2-7; 11 bases line up with TRBD2. The trim removed 5 bases at V and 4 bases at J, leaving 13 bases unmatched. The CDR3 consists of 17 residues. Germline V CDR1 and CDR2: MGHRA, YSYEKL. In DNA, the CDR3 is TGCGCCAGCAGCAAAAAAGAGCTACTAGCGGGGGAATACGAGCAGTACTTC. As protein: CASSKKELLAGEYEQYF.

The genes are TRBV6-5 and TRBJ1-1; TRBD1 is a possible D gene (6 bases). CDR1 MNHEY and CDR2 SVGAGI come from the germline V gene. The length of the CDR3 is 15 residues. V lost 6 bases and J lost 4, with 18 bases in between. This chain's CDR3 is CASRPDSNRITEAFF. The CDR3, as DNA: TGTGCCAGCAGACCGGACAGTAACCGAATCACTGAAGCTTTCTTT.

This chain joins TRBV9 and TRBJ2-7; 11 bases agree with TRBD2. Germline CDR1 reads SGDLS; CDR2 reads YYNGEE. This CDR3 is 18 amino acids long. The trim removed 4 bases at V and 0 bases at J, leaving 12 bases unmatched. CDR3 sequence: CASSYGTSGFFGSYEQYF. The CDR3 bases are TGTGCCAGCAGCTATGGGACTAGCGGATTTTTTGGCTCCTACGAGCAGTACTTC.

The V call is TRBV18, the J call TRBJ2-7, with a tentative D call TRBD1 (6 bases). The V end lost 6 bases, the J end lost 5 bases, and 14 bases lay between the germline ends. This CDR3 has 13 residues. The germline V gene encodes CDR1 KGHSH and CDR2 LQKENI. The CDR3 DNA sequence: TGTGCCAGCTCCCGGGACATTTGGAACGAGCAGTACTTC. It is translated as CASSRDIWNEQYF.

The gene calls are TRBV12-3 or TRBV12-4 and TRBJ2-7; D is possibly TRBD2 (6 bases). The V end lost 5 bases, the J end lost 3 bases, and 8 bases lay between the germline ends. The CDR3 is 12 residues long. CDR3 loop: CASSRTNYEQYF. CDR3 nucleotide sequence: TGTGCCAGCAGTCGGACTAACTACGAGCAGTACTTC.

This sequence joins TRBV2 and TRBJ1-2; D is possibly TRBD1 (5 bases). Deletions cut 2 bases from V and 0 bases from J, with 10 bases between. The CDR3 length is 15 residues. Germline lookup yields CDR1 SNHLY and CDR2 FYNNEI. The CDR3 bases are TGTGCCAGCAGTGAAATACAGGACGCTAACTATGGCTACACCTTC. This codes for CASSEIQDANYGYTF.

The rearrangement joins TRBV7-2 to TRBJ1-5; the D is unclear. The germline CDR1 and CDR2 sequences are SGHTA and FQGNSA. V lost 1 base and J 2 bases, leaving 9 bases between the germline ends. The CDR3 sequence is 15 residues long. CDR3 residues: CASSLVSGGNQPQHF. CDR3 sequence (DNA): TGTGCCAGCAGCTTAGTTTCGGGAGGCAATCAGCCCCAGCATTTT.

This clone appeared a single time. This chain joins TRBV19 and TRBJ2-4, with D uncertain. From germline, CDR1 is LNHDA and CDR2 SQIVND (reference sequence). The V gene lost 5 bases and the J gene lost 0 bases, with 8 bases spanning the gap. This CDR3 has 14 amino acids. The CDR3 loop reads CASSFSGAKNIQYF. The CDR3 nucleotides are TGTGCCAGTAGTTTTTCAGGAGCCAAAAACATTCAGTACTTC.

The CDR3, as DNA: TGTGCCAGTAGTATATCGCAGGTCTACAATGAGCAGTTCTTC. Translation: CASSISQVYNEQFF. The chain links TRBV19 to TRBJ2-1, with D uncertain. The CDR3 is made up of 14 amino acids. The germline CDR1 and CDR2 sequences are LNHDA and SQIVND (reference sequence). Between the trimmed V and J ends, which lost 2 bases and 3 bases, there was a span of 8 bases.

This clone was seen only once. This sequence joins TRBV19 and TRBJ1-5; 7 bases line up with TRBD1. Germline values: CDR1 LNHDA, CDR2 SQIVND (reference sequence). This CDR3 has 12 residues. Trimming removed 8 bases from V and 5 bases from J; junction bases left unmatched: 3. Here the CDR3 DNA reads TGTGCCAGTGGGACAGAATATCAGCCCCAGCATTTT. Protein product: CASGTEYQPQHF.

The chain couples TRBV4-1 to TRBJ2-3; TRBD1 aligns across 9 bases. V trimming: 4 bases; J trimming: 2 bases; junction bases outside the gene matches: 13. The CDR3 spans 18 residues. Per germline, CDR1 MGHRA and CDR2 YSYEKL. Here the CDR3 reads CASSPTPTDRGYTDTQYF. DNA of the CDR3: TGCGCCAGCAGCCCCACACCTACTGACAGGGGGTACACAGATACGCAGTATTTT.

This clone was seen more than once but under ten times. This chain links TRBV7-2 with TRBJ2-1; perhaps TRBD2 as D (5 bases). This CDR3 spans 14 amino acids. Trimming left V 4 bases short and J 6 bases short, with 13 bases between. CDR1 is SGHTA and CDR2 is FQGNSA in the germline V gene. Here the CDR3 reads CASSYSDFSNEQFF. The DNA of the CDR3 is TGTGCCAGCAGCTACTCGGACTTCAGCAATGAGCAGTTCTTC.

V and J are TRBV30 and TRBJ1-6, with 7 positions matching TRBD1. Per the germline V gene, CDR1 is GTSNPN and CDR2 is SVGIG (reference sequence). The length of the CDR3 is 16 residues. V trimming: 2 bases; J trimming: 3 bases; junction bases outside the gene matches: 7. CDR3 loop: CAWSPIGTVYNSPLHF. The CDR3 DNA follows: TGTGCCTGGAGTCCGATCGGGACAGTCTATAATTCACCCCTCCACTTT.

The chain employs TRBV7-3 and TRBJ2-6; D is undetermined. V gave up 3 bases and J gave up 0 bases, with 9 bases separating them. The CDR3 runs to 16 residues. Germline CDR1 reads SGHTA; CDR2 reads FQGTGA. The CDR3 DNA reads TGTGCCAGCAGCTTGTTGGGCAGCTCTGGGGCCAACGTCCTGACTTTC. It translates to CASSLLGSSGANVLTF.

The chain employs TRBV3-1 (or the pseudogene TRBV3-2) and TRBJ1-6; 9 bases fit TRBD1. CDR1 LGHDT and CDR2 YNNKEL come from the germline V gene (reference sequence). J lost 15 bases, V lost 3 bases, and 12 bases had no gene match. The CDR3 has 15 residues. The CDR3 DNA reads as TGTGCCAGCAGCCACGGGGACAGGGTCAGTGGTCACCTCCACTTT. Encoded protein: CASSHGDRVSGHLHF.

The chain recombines TRBV7-2 with TRBJ2-3; 12 bases match TRBD2. Germline V lookup: CDR1 SGHTA, CDR2 FQGNSA. The CDR3 has 16 amino acids. V shed 5 bases and J 5 bases; nucleotides not matched to a gene: 8. As DNA, the CDR3 is TGTGCCAGCAGCCCCTCTAGCGGGGGGGCTGGAGATACGCAGTATTTT. Amino acids: CASSPSSGGAGDTQYF.

This clone was counted a single time. The chain employs TRBV28 and TRBJ2-2; 9 nucleotides align to TRBD2. The V segment lost 5 bases and the J segment 8 bases; nucleotides outside the gene matches: 9. CDR3 size: 15 residues. CDR1 is MDHEN and CDR2 is SYDVKM in the germline V gene. In DNA form, the CDR3 reads TGTGCCAGCAGTCATGGCGGGGGGGCATCAGGGGAGCTGTTTTTT. This codes for CASSHGGGASGELFF. Full variable domain (outside the CDR3, taken from reference TRBV28 and TRBJ2-2): DVKVTQSSRYLVKRTGEKVFLECVQDMDHENMFWYRQDPGLGLRLIYFSYDVKMKEKGDIPEGYSVSREKKERFSLILESASTNQTSMYLCASSHGGGASGELFFGEGSRLTVL.